Shown below are 10 T cell receptor beta chains from a single sample sequenced in a study of cytomegalovirus exposure and HLA in healthy donors. Some clones are missing from TCRdb's copy, which holds only in-frame ones; the method was immunoSEQ multiplex PCR. The table lists about 120,000 clones, about nine tenths of them singletons, with approximately 2% in the top ten. The sample comprised PBMCs. The receptors derive from a woman between 18 and 29 years old in good health and CMV-seronegative.

The chain is built from TRBV6-5 and TRBJ2-7, with TRBD1 matching over 11 bases. The CDR3 is 14 amino acids. Germline lookup yields CDR1 MNHEY and CDR2 SVGAGI. The junction had 7 bases not matched to a gene; V was cut back by 6 bases and J by 6 bases. CDR3 bases: TGTGCCAGCAGACCCGGGACAGGGGGGATCGAGCAGTACTTC. Encoded protein: CASRPGTGGIEQYF.

The chain carries TRBV5-1 and TRBJ1-3, with a tentative D call TRBD1 (6 bases). The CDR3 has 16 residues. Germline assignment: CDR1 SGHRS and CDR2 YFSETQ. V was clipped by 0 bases and J by 0 bases, with 10 bases between them. CDR3 residues: CASSLGQVGSGNTIYF. CDR3 sequence (DNA): TGCGCCAGCAGCTTGGGACAGGTGGGCTCTGGAAACACCATATATTTT.

This clone was seen only once. The chain has TRBV13 and TRBJ2-7; TRBD2 matches 8 bases. The CDR3 sequence is 15 residues long. CDR1 is PRHDT and CDR2 is FYEKMQ in the germline V gene (reference sequence). Trimming removed 5 bases from V and 1 base from J; junction bases left unmatched: 7. Here the CDR3 DNA reads TGTGCCAGCAGCCATCTAGCGGGCCAATCCTACGAGCAGTACTTC. This sequence encodes CASSHLAGQSYEQYF.

The chain has TRBV6-1 and TRBJ2-7; D is unclear. The ends were cut back, 7 bases at V and 4 bases at J, with 8 bases in the middle. CDR1 MNHNS and CDR2 SASEGT come from the germline V gene. The CDR3 length is 11 residues. CDR3 nucleotide sequence: TGTGCCAGCACAGTTTATTACGAGCAGTACTTC. Amino acids: CASTVYYEQYF.

The V and J genes are TRBV5-4 and TRBJ2-5; tentatively, D is TRBD1 (5 bases). Per germline, CDR1 SGHNT and CDR2 YYREEE (reference sequence). The CDR3 extends over 15 amino acids. V shed 0 bases and J shed 3 bases, with 12 bases lying between them. The CDR3 coding sequence is TGTGCCAGCAGCTTGGAGGGGCTCGCGGAAGAGACCCAGTACTTC. Its translation is CASSLEGLAEETQYF.

The chain has TRBV29-1 and TRBJ2-7, with 10 bases that match TRBD2. V lost 6 bases, J lost 3 bases, and 8 bases stayed unmatched. The germline CDR1 and CDR2 sequences are SQVTM and ANQGSEA. The CDR3 is 14 residues long. The CDR3 loop reads CSVGGASGSYEQYF. CDR3 DNA: TGCAGCGTCGGGGGGGCTAGCGGGAGCTACGAGCAGTACTTC.

CDR3 bases: TGTGCCAGCAGCTTGCGCAGGGTTGATAGCAATCAGCCCCAGCATTTT. Its translation is CASSLRRVDSNQPQHF. The chain has TRBV5-6 and TRBJ1-5; D may be TRBD1 (5 bases). Between the trimmed V and J ends, which lost 1 base and 0 bases, there was a span of 11 bases. The CDR3 sequence is 16 residues long. The germline gives CDR1 SGHDT, CDR2 YYEEEE.

This chain uses TRBV7-8 with TRBJ2-2, with 9 bases identical to TRBD2. The CDR3 is made up of 17 amino acids. Germline loops: CDR1 SGHVS, CDR2 FQNEAQ. V gave up 5 bases and J gave up 5 bases; unmatched junction bases: 12. For the CDR3, the DNA is TGTGCCAGCAGCGTATTCGTGCTAGCGGGAAAAACCGGGGAGCTGTTTTTT. Translation gives CASSVFVLAGKTGELFF.

DNA of the CDR3: TGTGCCAGCAAACGGGACTCCCATCGTAGCACTGAAGCTTTCTTT. Its translation is CASKRDSHRSTEAFF. V gene TRBV6-5 combines with J gene TRBJ1-1; the D gene is possibly TRBD1 (5 bases). V shed 7 bases and J shed 4 bases, with 19 bases lying between them. CDR3 length: 15 residues. CDR1 and CDR2 (germline): MNHEY, SVGAGI.

V usage is TRBV11-1 and J usage is TRBJ2-1, with TRBD2 matching 11 bases. Germline CDR1 SGHAT, CDR2 FQDESV (reference sequence). The CDR3 sequence is 18 residues long. Trimming took 2 bases from V and 2 from J; bases not matched to a gene: 8. The CDR3 spells CASSLRGLADSTYNEQFF. CDR3 in DNA: TGTGCCAGCAGCTTACGGGGACTAGCGGATTCAACCTACAATGAGCAGTTCTTC.